The entry that follows covers one TCR beta chain sequence. What this receptor recognizes is not known. Base qualities are not provided; no much larger clone lies one nucleotide away. Here V drops 0 bases and J drops 1 base, and the junction holds 10 bases not matched to any gene. CDR1 and CDR2 (SGHRS, YFSETQ) derive from the germline V gene. The CDR3 starts with the cysteine, ends with the phenylalanine, and has 17 residues. Here the CDR3 DNA is all that survives: 51 bases in frame from base 1. TCRbeta CDR3 regions were amplified from genomic DNA by means of the immunoSEQ Assay, a bias-controlled multiplex PCR. Concerning the study's data processing: The number of nucleated cells in each sample was estimated from the amplification of reference gene primers within the assay. To quantify the absolute abundance of each unique TCRbeta CDR3 rearrangement, sequence reads were collapsed and filtered. For each sample, productive Simpson clonality was calculated by taking the square root of Simpson's diversity index across productive rearrangements. TCRdb took this table from immuneACCESS and kept in-frame rearrangements with V and J called. Such tables lack part of the clones; where checked against another copy, unresolved V genes explain under half of the gap, and the rest is unexplained. Clone size and V and J calls were adopted from that table, with D and trimming inferred from the DNA. In all, the sample holds around 200,000 clones, and approximately 86% of those were seen once. In total, the top ten clones hold under 3.5% of the sample.

This sample stems from a study of blood T cell repertoires in COVID-19 (TCRdb year 2020). For context, the study as a whole: The collaborator samples originated in the United States, Italy and Spain and spanned the acute and convalescent phases of COVID-19. The prospective study material was composed of cDNA or gDNA derived from T cells, B-cell-depleted T cells, or PBMCs. Deeply sampled blood TCRbeta repertoires from subjects exposed to, actively infected with, or recovered from COVID-19 were included in the dataset. The repertoires were made available in a free public database intended to serve as a resource for research on the immune response to SARS-CoV-2. Samples were obtained from the ongoing ImmuneRACE study (first 160 participants) and from about 1,300 subjects provided by 6 global collaborators. The sample metadata nearly always contained a de-identified subject ID, COVID-19 status, age in years and sex. Where available, HLA class I and class II types were obtained from metadata supplied by the sample provider rather than from assay-based typing.

What the research found in general, with its limitations: The amount of clinical and demographic metadata varied by source and participant and was provided uncurated.

The collaborating institutions used their own protocols to collect whole blood in K2EDTA tubes. For TCRbeta analysis, collaborator samples were shipped as frozen whole blood, as isolated PBMCs, or as DNA extracted from either sample type. This chain joins TRBV5-1 to TRBJ2-7; 7 central nucleotides agree with TRBD2. The source material was peripheral blood. The TCR originated in a man in his sixties or seventies with acute or convalescent COVID-19. The CDR3 amino acid sequence is: CASSLGRRGSGSYEQYF. The DNA is as follows: TGCGCCAGCAGCTTGGGAAGGCGCGGGAGCGGTTCCTACGAGCAGTACTTC.